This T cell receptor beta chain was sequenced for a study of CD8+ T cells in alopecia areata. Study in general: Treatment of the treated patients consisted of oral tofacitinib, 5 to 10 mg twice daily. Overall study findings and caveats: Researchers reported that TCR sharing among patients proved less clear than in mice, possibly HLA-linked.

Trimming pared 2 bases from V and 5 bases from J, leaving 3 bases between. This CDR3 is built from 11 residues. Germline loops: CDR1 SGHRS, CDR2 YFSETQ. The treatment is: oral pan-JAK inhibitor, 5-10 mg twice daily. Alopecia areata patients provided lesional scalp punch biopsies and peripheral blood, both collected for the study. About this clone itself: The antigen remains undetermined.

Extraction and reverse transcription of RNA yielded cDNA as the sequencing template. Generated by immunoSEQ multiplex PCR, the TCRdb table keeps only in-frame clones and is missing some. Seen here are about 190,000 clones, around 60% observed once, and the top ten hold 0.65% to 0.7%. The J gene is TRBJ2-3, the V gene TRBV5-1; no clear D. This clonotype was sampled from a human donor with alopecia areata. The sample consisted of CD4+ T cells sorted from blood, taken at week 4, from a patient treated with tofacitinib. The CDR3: CASSFEDTQYF. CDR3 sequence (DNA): TGCGCCAGCAGCTTCGAAGATACGCAGTATTTT.